This T cell receptor beta chain was found in a study of shared clonotypes between healthy human individuals. The table came from immunoSEQ multiplex PCR; TCRdb's copy has only in-frame clones and leaves some out. This repertoire shows 2 million to 2.5 million clones, around 95% found once; its top ten account for 0.1% to 0.15%. Specimen: naive CD4+ T cells sorted from blood. Subset noted: CD45RA+ positively selected. The receptor was derived from a man younger than 35 in good health.

CDR3 loop: CAISEDRGRTEAFF. For the CDR3, the DNA is TGTGCCATCAGTGAGGACAGGGGGCGGACTGAAGCTTTCTTT. The chain carries TRBV10-3 and TRBJ1-1, with 10 bases aligning to TRBD1. J lost 5 bases, V lost 2 bases, and 2 bases had no gene match. Germline CDR1 reads ENHRY; CDR2 reads SYGVKD. CDR3 length equals 14 residues.